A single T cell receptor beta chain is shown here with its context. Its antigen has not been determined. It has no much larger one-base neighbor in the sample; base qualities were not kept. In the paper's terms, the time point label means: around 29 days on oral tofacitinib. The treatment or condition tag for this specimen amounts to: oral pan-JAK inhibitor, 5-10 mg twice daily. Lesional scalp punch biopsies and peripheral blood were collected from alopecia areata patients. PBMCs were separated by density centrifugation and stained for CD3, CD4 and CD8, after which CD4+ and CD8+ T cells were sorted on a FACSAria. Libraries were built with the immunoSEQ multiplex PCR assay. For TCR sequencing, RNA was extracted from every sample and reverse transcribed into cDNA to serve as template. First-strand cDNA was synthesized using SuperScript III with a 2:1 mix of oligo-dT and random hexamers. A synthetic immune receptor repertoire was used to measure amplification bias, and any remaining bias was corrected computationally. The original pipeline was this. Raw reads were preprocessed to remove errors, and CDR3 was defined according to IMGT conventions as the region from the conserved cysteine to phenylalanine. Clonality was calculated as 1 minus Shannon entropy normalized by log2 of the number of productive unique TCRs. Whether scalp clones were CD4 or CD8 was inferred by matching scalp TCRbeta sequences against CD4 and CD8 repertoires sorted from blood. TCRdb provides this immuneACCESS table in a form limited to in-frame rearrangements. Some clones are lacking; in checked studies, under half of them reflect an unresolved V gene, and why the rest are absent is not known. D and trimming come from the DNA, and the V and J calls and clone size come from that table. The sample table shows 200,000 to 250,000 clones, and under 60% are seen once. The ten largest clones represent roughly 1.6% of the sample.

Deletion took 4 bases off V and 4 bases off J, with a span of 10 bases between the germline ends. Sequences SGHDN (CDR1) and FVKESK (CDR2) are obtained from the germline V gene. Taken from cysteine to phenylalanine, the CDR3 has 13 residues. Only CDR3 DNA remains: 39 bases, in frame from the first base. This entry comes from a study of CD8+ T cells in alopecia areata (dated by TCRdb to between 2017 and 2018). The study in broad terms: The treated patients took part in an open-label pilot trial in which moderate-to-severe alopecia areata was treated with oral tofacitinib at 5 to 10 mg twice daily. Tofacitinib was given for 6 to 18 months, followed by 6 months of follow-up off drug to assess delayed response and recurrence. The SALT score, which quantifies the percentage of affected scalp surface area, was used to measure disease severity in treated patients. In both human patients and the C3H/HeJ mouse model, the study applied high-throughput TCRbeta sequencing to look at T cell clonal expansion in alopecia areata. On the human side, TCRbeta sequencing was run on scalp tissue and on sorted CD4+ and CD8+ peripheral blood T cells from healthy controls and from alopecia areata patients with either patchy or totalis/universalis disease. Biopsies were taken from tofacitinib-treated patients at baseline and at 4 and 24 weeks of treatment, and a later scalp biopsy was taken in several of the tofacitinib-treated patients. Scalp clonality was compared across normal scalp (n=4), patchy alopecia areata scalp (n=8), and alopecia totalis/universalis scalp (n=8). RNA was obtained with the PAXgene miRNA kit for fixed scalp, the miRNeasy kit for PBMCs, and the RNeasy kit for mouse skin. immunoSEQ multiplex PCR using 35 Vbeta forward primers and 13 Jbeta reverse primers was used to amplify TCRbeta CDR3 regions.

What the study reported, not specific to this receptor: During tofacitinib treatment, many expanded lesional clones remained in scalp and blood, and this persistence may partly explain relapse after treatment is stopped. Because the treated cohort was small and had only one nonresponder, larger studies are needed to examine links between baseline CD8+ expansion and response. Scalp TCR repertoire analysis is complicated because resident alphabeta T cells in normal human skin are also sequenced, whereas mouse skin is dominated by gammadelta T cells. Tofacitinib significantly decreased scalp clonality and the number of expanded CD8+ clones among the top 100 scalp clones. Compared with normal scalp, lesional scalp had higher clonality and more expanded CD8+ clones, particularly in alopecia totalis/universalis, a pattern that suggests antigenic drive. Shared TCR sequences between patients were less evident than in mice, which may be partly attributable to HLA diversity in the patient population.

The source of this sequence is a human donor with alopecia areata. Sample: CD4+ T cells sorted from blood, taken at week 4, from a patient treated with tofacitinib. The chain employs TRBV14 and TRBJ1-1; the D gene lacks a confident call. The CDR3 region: CASSRRVATEAFF. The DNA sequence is TGTGCCAGCAGCCGTAGGGTTGCCACTGAAGCTTTCTTT.